This T cell receptor (beta chain) was recorded in a study of blood T cell repertoires in COVID-19 (dated by TCRdb to the early 2020s). Context from the whole study: Samples covering the acute and convalescent phases of COVID-19 were provided by collaborators in the United States, Italy and Spain. A de-identified subject ID, COVID-19 status, age in years and sex were almost always included in the sample metadata. The samples were drawn from the first 160 participants of the ongoing ImmuneRACE study and from some 1,300 subjects provided by 6 global collaborators. HLA class I and class II types, where available, came from metadata supplied by the sample provider rather than from assay-based typing. Deeply sampled blood TCRbeta repertoires from subjects exposed to, actively infected with, or recovered from COVID-19 were included in the dataset. The material from the prospective study consisted of cDNA or gDNA derived from T cells, B-cell-depleted T cells, or PBMCs. The repertoires were made available in a free public database intended to serve as a resource for research on the immune response to SARS-CoV-2.

Collaborating institutions collected whole blood in K2EDTA tubes following their own protocols. For TCRbeta analysis, collaborators shipped samples in one of three forms: frozen whole blood, isolated PBMCs, or DNA extracted from either of those sample types. Concerning this clone itself: Its antigen is unknown. No per-base quality is available; no much larger clone lies one base away.

General findings and caveats noted by the study authors: The amount of clinical and demographic metadata varied by source and participant and was provided uncurated.

TCRbeta CDR3 regions were amplified from genomic DNA using the immunoSEQ Assay, a bias-controlled multiplex PCR. The source study handled its data this way. The number of nucleated cells in each sample was estimated from the amplification of reference gene primers within the assay. To quantify the absolute abundance of each unique TCRbeta CDR3 rearrangement, sequence reads were collapsed and filtered. For each sample, productive Simpson clonality was calculated as the square root of Simpson's diversity index over productive rearrangements. TCRdb provides this immuneACCESS table in a form limited to in-frame rearrangements. Some clones are lacking; in checked studies, under half of them reflect an unresolved V gene, and why the rest are absent is not known. V, J and clone size reflect that table, while D and trimming were determined from the DNA. The sample table contains about 270,000 clones; only one count was recorded for 85% of them. The top ten hold around 4.2% of the sample.

This clonotype was sampled from a woman in her forties or fifties with active or convalescent COVID-19. Sequencing was performed on peripheral blood.

The bases read TGCGCCAGCAGCAGGGGCGGGGGTAACTATGGCTACACCTTC. The resulting protein is CASSRGGGNYGYTF. The chain is made from TRBV5-1 and TRBJ1-2; the best D guess is TRBD1, with 5 bases matching. The CDR3 has 14 amino acids, counting the end cysteine and phenylalanine. Only CDR3 DNA is held: 42 bases, read in frame from base 1. CDR1 SGHRS and CDR2 YFSETQ are derived from the germline V gene. V sheds 4 bases and J sheds 1 base, leaving 11 bases between their ends. With the portions outside the CDR3 filled from the reference TRBV5-1 and TRBJ1-2 genes, the complete variable region becomes KAGVTQTPRYLIKTRGQQVTLSCSPISGHRSVSWYQQTPGQGLQFLFEYFSETQRNKGNFPGRFSGRQFSNSRSEMNVSTLELGDSALYLCASSRGGGNYGYTFGSGTRLTVV.